The entry below describes one T cell receptor beta chain. Its target antigen remains unknown. Base qualities are missing; no much larger clone stands one base away. The sample originates from a study of blood T cell repertoires in COVID-19 (dated by TCRdb to 2020 to 2022). In terms of the full investigation: Collaborator samples came from the United States, Italy and Spain and covered acute and convalescent phases of COVID-19. The repertoires were released in a freely available public database intended as a resource for research on the immune response to SARS-CoV-2. Sample metadata almost always included a de-identified subject ID, COVID-19 status, age in years and sex. Where available, HLA class I and class II types were obtained from metadata supplied by the sample provider rather than from assay-based typing. Deeply sampled blood TCRbeta repertoires from subjects exposed to, actively infected with, or recovered from COVID-19 were included in the dataset. The prospective study material was composed of cDNA or gDNA derived from T cells, B-cell-depleted T cells, or PBMCs. Samples came from the ongoing ImmuneRACE study (first 160 participants) plus 1,254 subjects from 6 global collaborators.

What the research found in general, with its limitations: The amount of clinical and demographic metadata varied by source and participant and was provided uncurated.

Each collaborating institution followed its own protocols to collect whole blood in K2EDTA tubes. Collaborator samples were shipped for TCRbeta analysis as frozen whole blood, isolated PBMCs, or DNA extracted from either sample type. TCRbeta CDR3 regions were amplified from genomic DNA using the immunoSEQ Assay, a bias-controlled multiplex PCR. On the authors' methods: Within the assay, amplification of reference gene primers was used to estimate how many nucleated cells each sample contained. Sequence reads were collapsed and filtered to measure the absolute abundance of every unique TCRbeta CDR3 rearrangement. Productive Simpson clonality was computed per sample as the square root of Simpson's diversity index over productive rearrangements. TCRdb mirrors the immuneACCESS table, restricted to in-frame sequences. Some clones are absent from its copies; in checked studies, under half trace to an unresolved V gene, and the reason for the others is unknown. Clonal size and the V and J genes are those of that table, whereas D and trimming came from the DNA. For this sample there are 65,000 or so clones; over 75% appear just once. Of the sample, 3.2% is held by the ten largest clones.

The specimen sequenced was peripheral blood. This TCR was sampled from a man between 45 and 60 years old with active COVID-19.

The CDR3 reads as follows: CAWSVTRGGRETQYF. The DNA sequence follows: TGTGCCTGGAGTGTCACCCGGGGTGGCCGTGAGACCCAGTACTTC. The chain was built from TRBV30 and TRBJ2-5; a tentative D match to TRBD2 spans 5 bases. The V end loses 0 bases and the J end loses 5 bases, and a stretch of 16 bases separates them. Spanning cysteine to phenylalanine, the CDR3 consists of 15 amino acids. Only the CDR3 part of the read is kept: 45 bases, read in frame from the first base. Looking up the germline V gene (reference sequence) yields CDR1 GTSNPN and CDR2 SVGIG.